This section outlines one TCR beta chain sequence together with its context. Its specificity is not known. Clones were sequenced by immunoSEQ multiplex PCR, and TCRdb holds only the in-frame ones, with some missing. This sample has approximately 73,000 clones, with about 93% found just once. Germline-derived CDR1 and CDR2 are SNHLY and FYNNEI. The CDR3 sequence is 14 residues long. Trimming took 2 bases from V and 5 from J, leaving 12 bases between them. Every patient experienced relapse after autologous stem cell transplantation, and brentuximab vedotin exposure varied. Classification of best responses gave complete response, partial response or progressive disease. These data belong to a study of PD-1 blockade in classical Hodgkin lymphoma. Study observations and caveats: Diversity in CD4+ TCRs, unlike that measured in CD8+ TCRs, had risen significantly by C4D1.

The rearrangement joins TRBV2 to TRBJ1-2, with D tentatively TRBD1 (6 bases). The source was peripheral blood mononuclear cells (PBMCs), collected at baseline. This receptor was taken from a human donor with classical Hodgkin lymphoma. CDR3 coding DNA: TGTGCCAGCAGTGAAATGACAGGCGTGTATGGCTACACCTTC. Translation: CASSEMTGVYGYTF.